One sample yielded the 13 T cell receptor beta chains listed below, sequenced in a study of blood T cell repertoires in COVID-19. Generated by immunoSEQ multiplex PCR, the TCRdb table keeps only in-frame clones and is missing some. The table records more than 200,000 clones, 90% to 95% of them present only once. Material: PBMCs or T cells enriched from blood (not recorded which). The receptors derive from a woman between 18 and 30 years old who had recovered from COVID-19.

A word on this clone: The sample has other DNA sequences that encode this CDR3 too. The chain is built from TRBV28 and TRBJ2-3; maybe TRBD2 (5 bases). Looked up from germline, CDR1 is MDHEN and CDR2 is SYDVKM. The CDR3 is made up of 13 amino acids. Between the trimmed V and J ends, which lost 4 bases and 3 bases, there was a span of 8 bases. This chain's CDR3 is CASSSGGTDTQYF. The CDR3 coding sequence is TGTGCCAGCAGTTCCGGAGGAACAGATACGCAGTATTTT.

CDR3 loop: CASSRQGVTEAFF. CDR3 nucleotides: TGTGCCAGCAGCCGACAGGGGGTCACTGAAGCTTTCTTT. The chain has TRBV7-2 and TRBJ1-1; 9 bases fit TRBD1. V shed 5 bases, J shed 4 bases, and the junction held 2 bases outside the gene matches. CDR1 is SGHTA, CDR2 FQGNSA, per germline. The CDR3 covers 13 residues.

This chain uses TRBV10-3 with TRBJ1-2; TRBD1 agrees at 7 bases. The germline V gene has CDR1 ENHRY and CDR2 SYGVKD. The CDR3 is 15 residues long. After removal of 7 bases from V and 0 bases from J, the junction contained 8 bases not matched to a gene. The CDR3 loop reads CAITQGQPSNYGYTF. CDR3 sequence (DNA): TGTGCCATCACCCAGGGACAGCCTTCTAACTATGGCTACACCTTC.

Here the CDR3 DNA reads TGTGCCAGCAGCGCCAGGGGCGGGAGGGCCGATGGTGGTGGGGTTGAGCAGTTCTTC. Translating gives CASSARGGRADGGGVEQFF. V usage is TRBV9 and J usage is TRBJ2-1, with 9 bases matching TRBD2. Germline-derived CDR1 and CDR2 are SGDLS and YYNGEE. The CDR3 extends over 19 amino acids. V gave up 3 bases and J gave up 9 bases; unmatched junction bases: 22.

This chain uses TRBV19 with TRBJ1-2; D gene unclear. Germline assignment: CDR1 LNHDA and CDR2 SQIVND (reference sequence). The CDR3 runs to 12 residues. Trimming shortened V by 4 bases and J by 5 bases, and 8 bases separated the two germline ends. The CDR3: CASSTRGYGYTF. The CDR3 region has the DNA TGTGCCAGTAGTACCCGAGGTTATGGCTACACCTTC.

The CDR3 region has the DNA TGTGCCAGCACTCCGACAGGGGGTAACTATGGCTACACCTTC. Encoded protein: CASTPTGGNYGYTF. The chain recombines TRBV6-5 with TRBJ1-2; 9 nucleotides agree with TRBD1. V shed 7 bases and J 1 base; nucleotides not matched to a gene: 4. Germline CDR1 MNHEY, CDR2 SVGAGI. CDR3 length: 14 residues.

This chain connects TRBV5-1 to TRBJ1-5; possibly TRBD1 for D (5 bases). The CDR3 contains 17 residues. V was cut by 4 bases and J by 0 bases, with 17 bases left in between. CDR1 SGHRS and CDR2 YFSETQ come from the germline V gene. The CDR3, as DNA: TGCGCCAGCAGCGAGGGGACTCTAAGGGGTAGCAATCAGCCCCAGCATTTT. Translating it yields CASSEGTLRGSNQPQHF.

V is TRBV18 and J is TRBJ2-3; D is unclear. Germline V gene data show CDR1 as KGHSH and CDR2 as LQKENI. There are 11 residues in the CDR3. V lost 3 bases and J lost 6, with 4 bases in between. DNA of the CDR3: TGTGCCAGCTCACCCCGGGATACGCAGTATTTT. It translates to CASSPRDTQYF.

V and J are TRBV2 and TRBJ1-1; possibly TRBD1 for D (5 bases). Germline-derived CDR1 and CDR2 are SNHLY and FYNNEI. V shed 0 bases and J shed 5 bases, with 13 bases lying between them. This CDR3 comprises 15 residues. This CDR3 reads CASSEALGGITEAFF. CDR3 in DNA: TGTGCCAGCAGTGAAGCGCTCGGGGGAATTACTGAAGCTTTCTTT.

The chain has TRBV7-2 and TRBJ1-1, with D tentatively TRBD1 (5 bases). Germline CDR1 reads SGHTA; CDR2 reads FQGNSA. This CDR3 is built from 13 residues. The V end was cut by 4 bases, the J end by 3 bases, with 9 bases between. This CDR3 is CASSWARDTEAFF. CDR3 coding DNA: TGTGCCAGCAGCTGGGCCAGGGACACTGAAGCTTTCTTT.

This clone showed up just once. The genes are TRBV19 and TRBJ2-2; 7 nucleotides line up with TRBD2. Germline V gene lookup returns CDR1 LNHDA and CDR2 SQIVND (reference sequence). This CDR3 spans 17 amino acids. V dropped 0 bases and J dropped 5; count of bases not matched to a gene: 9. The CDR3 nucleotides read TGTGCCAGTAGTATAGATACGGGGGGATTCTATACCGGGGAGCTGTTTTTT. Translation gives CASSIDTGGFYTGELFF.

The chain joins TRBV5-6 to TRBJ2-2; tentatively, D is TRBD1 (6 bases). Germline lookup yields CDR1 SGHDT and CDR2 YYEEEE. The CDR3 consists of 15 residues. V was pared by 0 bases and J by 8 bases, with 14 bases between. The CDR3 DNA reads TGTGCCAGCAGCTTGGAAGGGACAATTGAAGGGGAGCTGTTTTTT. Amino acids: CASSLEGTIEGELFF.

The chain employs TRBV7-2 and TRBJ2-7; D uncertain. Trimming cost V 3 bases and J 6 bases, with 12 bases left between them. The germline V gene has CDR1 SGHTA and CDR2 FQGNSA. The CDR3 spans 13 residues. In DNA form, the CDR3 reads TGTGCCAGCAGCTTTTTTCATCCCGGCGAGCAGTACTTC. Translating it yields CASSFFHPGEQYF. The full variable domain, its missing parts supplied by reference TRBV7-2 and TRBJ2-7, is GAGVSQSPSNKVTEKGKDVELRCDPISGHTALYWYRQSLGQGLEFLIYFQGNSAPDKSGLPSDRFSAERTGGSVSTLTIQRTQQEDSAVYLCASSFFHPGEQYFGPGTRLTVT.